This entry is about one T cell receptor beta chain. This sample was taken from a study of technical replicates of blood from a few donors. V was clipped by 6 bases and J by 7 bases, with 21 bases between them. Germline-derived CDR1 and CDR2 are MNHEY and SMNVEV (reference sequence). The CDR3 has 15 amino acids. Profiling relied on immunoSEQ multiplex PCR, and the TCRdb table lists in-frame clones only, not all of them. There are about 76,000 clones in the sample; 85% to 95% occur only once, and 0.3% to 0.45% lies in the top ten. The chain links TRBV27 to TRBJ1-2; D gene unclear. This sequence was found in a human donor in good health. The material sequenced was T cells isolated from PBMCs. The CDR3, as DNA: TGTGCCAGCAGCTCCCAGTTCGGGGTCTTTGGTGGCTACACCTTC. Encoded protein: CASSSQFGVFGGYTF.